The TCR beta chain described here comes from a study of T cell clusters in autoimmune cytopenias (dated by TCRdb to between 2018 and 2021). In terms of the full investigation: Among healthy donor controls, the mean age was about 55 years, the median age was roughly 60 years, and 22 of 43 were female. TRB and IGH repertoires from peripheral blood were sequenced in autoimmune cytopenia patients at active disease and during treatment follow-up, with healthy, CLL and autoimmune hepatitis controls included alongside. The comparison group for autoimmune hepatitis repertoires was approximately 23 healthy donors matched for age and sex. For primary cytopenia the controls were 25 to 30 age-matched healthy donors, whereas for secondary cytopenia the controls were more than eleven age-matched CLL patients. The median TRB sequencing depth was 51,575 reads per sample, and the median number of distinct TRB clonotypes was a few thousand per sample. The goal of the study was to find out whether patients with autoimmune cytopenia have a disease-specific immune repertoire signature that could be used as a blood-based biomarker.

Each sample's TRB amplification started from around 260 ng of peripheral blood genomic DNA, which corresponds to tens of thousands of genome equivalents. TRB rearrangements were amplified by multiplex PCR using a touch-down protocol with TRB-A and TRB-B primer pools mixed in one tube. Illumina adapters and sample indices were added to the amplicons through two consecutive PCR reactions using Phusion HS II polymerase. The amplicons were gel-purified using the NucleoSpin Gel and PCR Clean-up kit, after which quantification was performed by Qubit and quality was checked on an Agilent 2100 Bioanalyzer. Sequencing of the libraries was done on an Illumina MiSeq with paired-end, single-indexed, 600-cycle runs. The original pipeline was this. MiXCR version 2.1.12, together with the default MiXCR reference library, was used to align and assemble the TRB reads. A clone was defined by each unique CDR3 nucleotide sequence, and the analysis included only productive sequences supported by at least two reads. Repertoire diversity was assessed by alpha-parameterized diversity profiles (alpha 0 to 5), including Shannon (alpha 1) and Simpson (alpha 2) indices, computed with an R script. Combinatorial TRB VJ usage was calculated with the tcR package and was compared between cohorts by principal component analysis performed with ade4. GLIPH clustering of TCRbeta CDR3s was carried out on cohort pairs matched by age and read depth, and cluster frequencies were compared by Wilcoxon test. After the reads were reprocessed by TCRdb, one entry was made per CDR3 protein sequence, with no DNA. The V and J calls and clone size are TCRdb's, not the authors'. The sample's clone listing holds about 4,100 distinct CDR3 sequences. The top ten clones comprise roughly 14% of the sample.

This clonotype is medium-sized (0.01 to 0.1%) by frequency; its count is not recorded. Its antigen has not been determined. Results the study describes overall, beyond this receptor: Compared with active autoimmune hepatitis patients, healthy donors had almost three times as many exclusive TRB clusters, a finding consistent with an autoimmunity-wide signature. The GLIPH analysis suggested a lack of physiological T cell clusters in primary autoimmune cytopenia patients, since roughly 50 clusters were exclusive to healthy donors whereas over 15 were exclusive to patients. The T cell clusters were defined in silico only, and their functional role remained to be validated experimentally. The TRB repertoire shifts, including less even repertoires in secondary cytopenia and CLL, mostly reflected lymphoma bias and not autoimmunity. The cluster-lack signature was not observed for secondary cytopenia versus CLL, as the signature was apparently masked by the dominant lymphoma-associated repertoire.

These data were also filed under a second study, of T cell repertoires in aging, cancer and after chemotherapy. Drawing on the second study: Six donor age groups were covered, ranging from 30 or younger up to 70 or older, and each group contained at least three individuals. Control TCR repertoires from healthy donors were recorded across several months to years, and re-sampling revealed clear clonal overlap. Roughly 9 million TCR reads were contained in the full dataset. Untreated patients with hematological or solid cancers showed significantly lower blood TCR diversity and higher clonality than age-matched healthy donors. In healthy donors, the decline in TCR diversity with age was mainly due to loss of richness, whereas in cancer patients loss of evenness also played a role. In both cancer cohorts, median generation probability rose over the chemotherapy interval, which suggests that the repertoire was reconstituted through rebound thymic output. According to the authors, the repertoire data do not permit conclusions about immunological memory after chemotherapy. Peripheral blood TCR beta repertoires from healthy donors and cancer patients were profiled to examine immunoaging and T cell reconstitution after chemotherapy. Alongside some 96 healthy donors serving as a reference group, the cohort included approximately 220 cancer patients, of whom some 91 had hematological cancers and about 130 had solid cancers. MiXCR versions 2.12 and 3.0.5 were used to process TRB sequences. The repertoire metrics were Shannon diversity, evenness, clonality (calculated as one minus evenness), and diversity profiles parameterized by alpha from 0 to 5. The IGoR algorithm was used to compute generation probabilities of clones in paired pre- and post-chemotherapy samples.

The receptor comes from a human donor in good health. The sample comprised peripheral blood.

The CDR3 here reads CASRGTSGSQYF. The chain links TRBV12-3 or TRBV12-4 with TRBJ2-3; TCRdb calls TRBD2, which cannot be checked without DNA. Spanning cysteine to phenylalanine, the CDR3 consists of 12 amino acids. The coding DNA is unavailable.